This entry lists 13 T cell receptor beta chains sequenced from one sample in a study of cytomegalovirus exposure and HLA in healthy donors. Amplification used 60 Vbeta primers and 13 Jbeta primers. Produced via immunoSEQ multiplex PCR; TCRdb's table is partial and in-frame only. This sample's table reports about 160,000 clones. The material sequenced was PBMCs. The receptors shown here come from a woman aged 45-65 years in good health and CMV-seronegative.

V and J are TRBV5-6 and TRBJ2-5; the match to TRBD1 covers 12 bases. CDR3 length: 14 amino acids. Germline V gene lookup returns CDR1 SGHDT and CDR2 YYEEEE. The V segment lost 4 bases and the J segment 5 bases; nucleotides outside the gene matches: 3. CDR3 nucleotides: TGTGCCAGCAGCCTGGGACAGGGGGCTGAGACCCAGTACTTC. It encodes CASSLGQGAETQYF. Based on the CDR3 plus reference TRBV5-6 and TRBJ2-5, the full variable domain is DAGVTQSPTHLIKTRGQQVTLRCSPKSGHDTVSWYQQALGQGPQFIFQYYEEEERQRGNFPDRFSGHQFPNYSSELNVNALLLGDSALYLCASSLGQGAETQYFGPGTRLLVL.

CDR3 loop: CAWSVPGAQIRQYF. The CDR3 coding sequence is TGTGCCTGGAGTGTACCGGGTGCCCAAATCCGGCAGTACTTC. The chain carries TRBV30 and TRBJ2-7, with D unresolved. Germline loops: CDR1 GTSNPN, CDR2 SVGIG (reference sequence). The CDR3 is 14 residues long. Trimming left V 0 bases short and J 9 bases short, with 18 bases between.

The rearrangement uses TRBV19 and TRBJ2-1, with D maybe TRBD2 (6 bases). Germline V lookup: CDR1 LNHDA, CDR2 SQIVND (reference sequence). V was pared by 4 bases and J by 7 bases, with 8 bases between. The CDR3 covers 12 residues. CDR3 in amino acids: CASSRAGNEQFF. CDR3 DNA: TGTGCCAGTAGTAGGGCGGGAAATGAGCAGTTCTTC.

The V and J genes are TRBV4-3 and TRBJ2-5; D may be TRBD2 (6 bases). V was shortened by 0 bases and J by 5 bases, with 10 bases between the two germline ends. CDR1 is LGHNA and CDR2 is YSLEER in the germline V gene. The CDR3 length is 14 residues. In nucleotides, the CDR3 is TGCGCCAGCAGCCAAGACACTAGCCGGGAGACCCAGTACTTC. Residues: CASSQDTSRETQYF.

This chain links TRBV28 with TRBJ1-5; 11 bases align to TRBD1. Germline V gene lookup returns CDR1 MDHEN and CDR2 SYDVKM. With 1 base clipped from V and 6 bases from J, the junction kept 2 bases outside the gene matches. CDR3 size: 15 residues. The CDR3 protein is CASSLSGTGGQPQHF. As DNA, the CDR3 is TGTGCCAGCAGTTTATCCGGGACAGGGGGTCAGCCCCAGCATTTT.

This chain uses TRBV5-5 with TRBJ1-2, with D possibly TRBD1 on 6 matching bases. CDR1 SGHKS and CDR2 YYEKEE come from the germline V gene (reference sequence). The CDR3 contains 12 residues. V lost 4 bases and J lost 8, with 12 bases in between. The CDR3 reads CASSHDRYGYTF. CDR3 coding DNA: TGTGCCAGCAGCCACGACAGGTACGGCTACACCTTC.

V gene TRBV4-2 combines with J gene TRBJ2-7, with 10 bases that match TRBD2. CDR1 is LGHNA, CDR2 YNFKEQ, per germline. J gave up 4 bases and V 1 base, and 10 bases lay outside the gene matches. The CDR3 contains 17 residues. CDR3 loop: CASSQVGPSSGSYEQYF. DNA for the CDR3: TGTGCCAGCAGCCAAGTTGGACCTTCTAGCGGGAGTTACGAGCAGTACTTC.

The V and J genes are TRBV19 and TRBJ1-1, with D perhaps matching TRBD1 (5 bases). From germline, CDR1 is LNHDA and CDR2 SQIVND (reference sequence). The length of the CDR3 is 13 residues. V lost 3 bases and J lost 4, with 9 bases in between. CDR3 in DNA: TGTGCCAGTAGTATCCCAAGGGGCACTGAAGCTTTCTTT. This gives the protein CASSIPRGTEAFF. Full variable domain (missing parts from reference TRBV19 and TRBJ1-1): DGGITQSPKYLFRKEGQNVTLSCEQNLNHDAMYWYRQDPGQGLRLIYYSQIVNDFQKGDIAEGYSVSREKKESFPLTVTSAQKNPTAFYLCASSIPRGTEAFFGQGTRLTVV.

This sequence joins TRBV28 and TRBJ1-5, with 8 bases matching TRBD1. The germline V gene has CDR1 MDHEN and CDR2 SYDVKM. The V and J ends lost 6 bases and 4 bases, in that order; junction bases with no gene match: 11. This CDR3 is 16 amino acids long. The CDR3 protein is CASRLPGTGRNQPQHF. CDR3 DNA sequence: TGTGCCAGCAGACTCCCCGGGACAGGCCGAAATCAGCCCCAGCATTTT.

This chain links TRBV29-1 with TRBJ1-1; 8 bases match TRBD1. The V gene's germline CDR1 is SQVTM and CDR2 ANQGSEA. This CDR3 has 12 residues. With V trimmed by 3 bases and J by 7 bases, 4 bases remained unmatched. The CDR3 sequence: CSVEGTGVEAFF. The CDR3 DNA sequence: TGCAGCGTTGAGGGGACAGGAGTTGAAGCTTTCTTT.

The rearrangement joins TRBV15 to TRBJ2-3, with D perhaps matching TRBD1 (6 bases). Trimming stripped 1 base from V and 5 bases from J, with 10 bases between. This CDR3 spans 14 amino acids. Germline CDR1 is LNHNV and CDR2 is YYDKDF (reference sequence). The CDR3 DNA reads as TGTGCCACCAGCAGAGCCTTCAGGGGAGATACGCAGTATTTT. This sequence encodes CATSRAFRGDTQYF.

The V gene is TRBV10-3, the J gene TRBJ1-6; 8 nucleotides agree with TRBD1. The CDR3 is made up of 15 amino acids. CDR1 ENHRY and CDR2 SYGVKD come from the germline V gene. J lost 6 bases, V lost 7 bases, and 8 bases had no gene match. CDR3 sequence (DNA): TGTGCCATCACCCGGACAGGGACTCCTAATTCACCCCTCCACTTT. It codes for CAITRTGTPNSPLHF.

V gene TRBV4-1 combines with J gene TRBJ1-4; TRBD1 agrees at 8 bases. Germline V lookup: CDR1 MGHRA, CDR2 YSYEKL. The ends lost 0 bases at V and 5 bases at J; junction bases unmatched: 5. The CDR3 loop spans 16 amino acids. In nucleotides, the CDR3 is TGCGCCAGCAGCCAAGATCACAACAGGGGGAATGAAAAACTGTTTTTT. Amino acids: CASSQDHNRGNEKLFF.